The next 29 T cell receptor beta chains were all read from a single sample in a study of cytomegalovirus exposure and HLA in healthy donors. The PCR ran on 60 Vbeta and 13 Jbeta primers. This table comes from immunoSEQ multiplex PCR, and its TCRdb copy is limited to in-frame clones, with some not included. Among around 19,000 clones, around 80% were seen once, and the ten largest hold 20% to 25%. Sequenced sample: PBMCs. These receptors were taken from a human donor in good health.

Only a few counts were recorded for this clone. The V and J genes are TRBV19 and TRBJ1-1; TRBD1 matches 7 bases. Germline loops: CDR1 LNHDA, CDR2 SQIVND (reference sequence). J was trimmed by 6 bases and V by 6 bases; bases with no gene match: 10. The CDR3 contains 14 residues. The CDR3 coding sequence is TGTGCCAGTAGGACGACAGGGATGGAACCTGAAGCTTTCTTT. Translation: CASRTTGMEPEAFF.

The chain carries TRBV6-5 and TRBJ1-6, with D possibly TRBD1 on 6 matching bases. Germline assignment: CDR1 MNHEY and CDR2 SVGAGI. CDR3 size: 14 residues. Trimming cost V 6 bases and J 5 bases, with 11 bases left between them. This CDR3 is CASSFKGDNSPLHF. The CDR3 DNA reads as TGTGCCAGCAGCTTCAAGGGGGATAATTCACCCCTCCACTTT.

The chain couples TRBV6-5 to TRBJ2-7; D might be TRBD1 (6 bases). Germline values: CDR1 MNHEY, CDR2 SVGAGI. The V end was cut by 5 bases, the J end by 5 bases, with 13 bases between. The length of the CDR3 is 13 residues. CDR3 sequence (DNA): TGTGCCAGCAGTGACCACAGGGTCGACGAGCAGTACTTC. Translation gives CASSDHRVDEQYF.

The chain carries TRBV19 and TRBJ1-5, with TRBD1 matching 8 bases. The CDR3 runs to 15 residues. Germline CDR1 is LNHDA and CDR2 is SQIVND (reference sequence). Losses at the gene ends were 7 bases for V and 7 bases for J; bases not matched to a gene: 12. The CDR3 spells CASTVFGQGGQPQHF. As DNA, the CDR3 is TGTGCCAGTACCGTCTTCGGACAGGGAGGACAGCCCCAGCATTTT.

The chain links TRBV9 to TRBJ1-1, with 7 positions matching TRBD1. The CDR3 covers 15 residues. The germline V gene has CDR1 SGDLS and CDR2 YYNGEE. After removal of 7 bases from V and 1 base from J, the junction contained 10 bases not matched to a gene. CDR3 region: CASQPGDRTNTEAFF. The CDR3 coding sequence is TGTGCCAGCCAGCCTGGGGACAGAACGAACACTGAAGCTTTCTTT.

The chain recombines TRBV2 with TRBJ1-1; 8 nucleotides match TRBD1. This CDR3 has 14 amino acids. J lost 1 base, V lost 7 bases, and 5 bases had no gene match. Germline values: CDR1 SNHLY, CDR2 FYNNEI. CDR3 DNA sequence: TGTGCCAGCAAAGGACAGGGTGGGAACACTGAAGCTTTCTTT. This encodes CASKGQGGNTEAFF.

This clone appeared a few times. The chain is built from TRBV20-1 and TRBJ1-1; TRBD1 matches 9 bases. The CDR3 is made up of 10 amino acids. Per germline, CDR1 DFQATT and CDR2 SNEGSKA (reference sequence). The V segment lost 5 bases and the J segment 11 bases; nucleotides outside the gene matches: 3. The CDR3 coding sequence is TGCAGTGCTGGGGACAGGGCGGCTTTCTTT. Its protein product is CSAGDRAAFF.

Here the CDR3 DNA reads TGTGCCAGCAGCGCTAACAGGGGAACTGAAGCTTTCTTT. It specifies CASSANRGTEAFF. The V gene is TRBV7-2, the J gene TRBJ1-1; 7 bases agree with TRBD1. The CDR3 sequence is 13 residues long. The junction had 5 bases not matched to a gene; V was cut back by 5 bases and J by 5 bases. Germline lookup yields CDR1 SGHTA and CDR2 FQGNSA. The full variable domain, completed using reference TRBV7-2 and TRBJ1-1, is GAGVSQSPSNKVTEKGKDVELRCDPISGHTALYWYRQSLGQGLEFLIYFQGNSAPDKSGLPSDRFSAERTGGSVSTLTIQRTQQEDSAVYLCASSANRGTEAFFGQGTRLTVV.

This chain's CDR3 is CASSPFSGGSYEQYF. The CDR3 coding sequence is TGTGCCAGCTCACCATTCAGCGGGGGTTCCTACGAGCAGTACTTC. The rearrangement joins TRBV18 to TRBJ2-7, with 8 bases identical to TRBD2. Germline V CDR1 and CDR2: KGHSH, LQKENI. The junction had 4 bases not matched to a gene; V was cut back by 2 bases and J by 1 base. The CDR3 totals 15 residues.

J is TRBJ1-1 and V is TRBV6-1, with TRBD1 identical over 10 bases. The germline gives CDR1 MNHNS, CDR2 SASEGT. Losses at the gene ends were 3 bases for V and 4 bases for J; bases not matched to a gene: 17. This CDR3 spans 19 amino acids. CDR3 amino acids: CASSDRDRGASVEFTEAFF. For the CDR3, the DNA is TGTGCCAGCAGTGACCGGGACAGGGGAGCTTCGGTTGAGTTCACTGAAGCTTTCTTT.

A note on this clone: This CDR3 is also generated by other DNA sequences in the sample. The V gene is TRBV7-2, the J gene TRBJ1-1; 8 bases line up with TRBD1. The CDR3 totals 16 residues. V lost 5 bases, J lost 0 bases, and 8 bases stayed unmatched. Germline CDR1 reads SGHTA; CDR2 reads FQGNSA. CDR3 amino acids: CASSPRTGRLNTEAFF. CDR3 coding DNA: TGTGCCAGCAGCCCCCGGACAGGGAGGTTGAACACTGAAGCTTTCTTT.

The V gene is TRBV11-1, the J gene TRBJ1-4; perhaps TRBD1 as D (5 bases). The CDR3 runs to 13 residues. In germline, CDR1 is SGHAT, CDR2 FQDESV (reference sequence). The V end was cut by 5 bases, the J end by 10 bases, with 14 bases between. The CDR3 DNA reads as TGTGCCAGCAGCCCACAACAGGAAGGAAAACTGTTTTTT. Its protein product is CASSPQQEGKLFF.

CDR3 protein: CASSPNRERGNEKLFF. DNA for the CDR3: TGCGCCAGCAGTCCTAACAGGGAAAGAGGGAATGAAAAACTGTTTTTT. The rearrangement uses TRBV5-1 and TRBJ1-4; tentatively, D is TRBD1 (6 bases). The CDR3 consists of 16 residues. Germline CDR1 is SGHRS and CDR2 is YFSETQ. Trimming pared 5 bases from V and 5 bases from J, leaving 19 bases between.

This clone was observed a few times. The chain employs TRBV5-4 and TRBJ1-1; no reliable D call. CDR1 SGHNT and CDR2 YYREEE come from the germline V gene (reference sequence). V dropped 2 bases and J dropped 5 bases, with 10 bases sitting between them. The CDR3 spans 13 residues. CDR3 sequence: CASSFGVGTEAFF. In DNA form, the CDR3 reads TGTGCCAGCAGCTTCGGGGTAGGGACTGAAGCTTTCTTT.

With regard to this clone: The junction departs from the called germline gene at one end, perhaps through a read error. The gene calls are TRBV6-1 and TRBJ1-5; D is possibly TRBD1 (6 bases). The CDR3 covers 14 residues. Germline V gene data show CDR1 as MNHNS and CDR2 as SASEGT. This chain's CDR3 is CASSRDKSNKPQHF. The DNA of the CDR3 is TGTGCCAGCAGTCGGGACAAAAGCAATAAGCCCCAGCATTTT.

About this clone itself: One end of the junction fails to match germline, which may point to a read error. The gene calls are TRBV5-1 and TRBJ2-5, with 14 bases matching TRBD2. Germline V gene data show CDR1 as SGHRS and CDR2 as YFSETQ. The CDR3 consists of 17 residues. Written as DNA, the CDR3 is TGCGTCAGCAGCTTAGGGACTAGCGGGGGCCTACGGGAGACCCAGTACTTC. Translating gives CVSSLGTSGGLRETQYF.

This CDR3 is CASSFLGRGTGASYNEQFF. Written as DNA, the CDR3 is TGTGCCAGCAGCTTTTTGGGACGTGGGACAGGGGCATCCTACAATGAGCAGTTCTTC. The J gene is TRBJ2-1, the V gene TRBV7-6; 10 positions agree with TRBD1. V lost 3 bases, J lost 1 base, and 12 bases stayed unmatched. Germline loops: CDR1 SGHVS, CDR2 FNYEAQ. CDR3 length equals 19 residues.

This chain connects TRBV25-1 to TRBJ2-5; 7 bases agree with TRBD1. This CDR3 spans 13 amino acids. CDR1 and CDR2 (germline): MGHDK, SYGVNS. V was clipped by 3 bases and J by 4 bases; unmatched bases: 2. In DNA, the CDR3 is TGTGCCAGCAGTGAGACAGGGCGAGAGACCCAGTACTTC. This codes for CASSETGRETQYF. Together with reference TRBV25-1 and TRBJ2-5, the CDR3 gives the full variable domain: EADIYQTPRYLVIGTGKKITLECSQTMGHDKMYWYQQDPGMELHLIHYSYGVNSTEKGDLSSESTVSRIRTEHFPLTLESARPSHTSQYLCASSETGRETQYFGPGTRLLVL.

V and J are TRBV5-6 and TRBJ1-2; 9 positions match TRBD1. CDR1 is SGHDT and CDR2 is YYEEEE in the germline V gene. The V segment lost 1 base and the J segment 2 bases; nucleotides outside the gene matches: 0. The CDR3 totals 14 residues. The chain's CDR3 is CASSLTGGNYGYTF. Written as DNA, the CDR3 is TGTGCCAGCAGCTTGACAGGGGGCAACTATGGCTACACCTTC.

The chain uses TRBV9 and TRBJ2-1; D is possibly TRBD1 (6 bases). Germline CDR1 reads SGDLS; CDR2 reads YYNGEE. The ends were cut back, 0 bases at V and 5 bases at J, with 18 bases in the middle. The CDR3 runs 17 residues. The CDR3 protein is CASSVVGGEEPHNEQFF. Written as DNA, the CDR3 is TGTGCCAGCAGCGTAGTTGGGGGCGAGGAACCCCACAATGAGCAGTTCTTC.

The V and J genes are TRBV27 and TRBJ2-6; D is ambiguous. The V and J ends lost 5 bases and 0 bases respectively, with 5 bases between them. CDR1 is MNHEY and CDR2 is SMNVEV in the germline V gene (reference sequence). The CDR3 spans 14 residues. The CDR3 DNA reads TGTGCCAGCAGTCCCTCCTCTGGGGCCAACGTCCTGACTTTC. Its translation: CASSPSSGANVLTF.

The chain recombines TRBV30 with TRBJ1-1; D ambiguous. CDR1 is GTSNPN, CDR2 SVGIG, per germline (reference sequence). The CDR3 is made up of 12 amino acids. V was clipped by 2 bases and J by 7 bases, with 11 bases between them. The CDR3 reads CAWSRWQYEAFF. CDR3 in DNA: TGTGCCTGGAGTCGATGGCAGTATGAAGCTTTCTTT.

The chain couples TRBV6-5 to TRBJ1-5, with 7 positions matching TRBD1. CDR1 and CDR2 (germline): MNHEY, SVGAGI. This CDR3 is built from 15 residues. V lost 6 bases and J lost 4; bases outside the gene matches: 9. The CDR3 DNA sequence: TGTGCCAGCAGGAAATGGACAGGCGAGAATCAGCCCCAGCATTTT. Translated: CASRKWTGENQPQHF.

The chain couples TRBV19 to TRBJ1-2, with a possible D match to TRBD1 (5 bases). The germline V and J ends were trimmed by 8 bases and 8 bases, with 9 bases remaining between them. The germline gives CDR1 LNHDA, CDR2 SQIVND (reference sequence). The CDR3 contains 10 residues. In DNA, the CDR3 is TGTGCCAGTCCCCACAGGGGCTACACCTTC. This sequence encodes CASPHRGYTF.

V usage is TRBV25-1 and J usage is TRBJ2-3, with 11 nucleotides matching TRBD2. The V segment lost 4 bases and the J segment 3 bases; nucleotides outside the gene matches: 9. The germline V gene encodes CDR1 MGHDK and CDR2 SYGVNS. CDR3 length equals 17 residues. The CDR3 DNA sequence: TGTGCCAGCAGTGCTAGTCCACTAGCGGGAGCAACAGATACGCAGTATTTT. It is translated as CASSASPLAGATDTQYF. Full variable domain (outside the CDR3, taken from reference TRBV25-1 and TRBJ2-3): EADIYQTPRYLVIGTGKKITLECSQTMGHDKMYWYQQDPGMELHLIHYSYGVNSTEKGDLSSESTVSRIRTEHFPLTLESARPSHTSQYLCASSASPLAGATDTQYFGPGTRLTVL.

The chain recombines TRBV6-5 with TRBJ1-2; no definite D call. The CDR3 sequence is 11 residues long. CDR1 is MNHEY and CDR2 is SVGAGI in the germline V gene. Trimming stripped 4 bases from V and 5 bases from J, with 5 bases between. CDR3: CASSSVYGYTF. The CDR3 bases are TGTGCCAGCAGTTCCGTATATGGCTACACCTTC.

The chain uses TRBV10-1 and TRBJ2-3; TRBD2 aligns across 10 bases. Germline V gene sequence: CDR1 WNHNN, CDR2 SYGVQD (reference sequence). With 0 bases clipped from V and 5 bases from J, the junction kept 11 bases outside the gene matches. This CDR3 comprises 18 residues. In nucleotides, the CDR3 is TGCGCCAGCAGTGAGTCGACGGCTAGCGGGAGTAGGCGAGATACGCAGTATTTT. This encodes CASSESTASGSRRDTQYF.

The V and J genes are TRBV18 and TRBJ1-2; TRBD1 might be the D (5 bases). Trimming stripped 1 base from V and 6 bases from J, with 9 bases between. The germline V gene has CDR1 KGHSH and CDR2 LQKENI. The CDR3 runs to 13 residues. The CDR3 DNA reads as TGTGCCAGCTCACCACAGGGGACTCATGGCTACACCTTC. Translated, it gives CASSPQGTHGYTF.

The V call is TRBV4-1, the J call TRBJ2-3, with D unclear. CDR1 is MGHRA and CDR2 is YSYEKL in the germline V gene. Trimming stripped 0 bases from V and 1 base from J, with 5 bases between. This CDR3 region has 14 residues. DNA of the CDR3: TGCGCCAGCAGCCAAGAACGGGGCACAGATACGCAGTATTTT. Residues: CASSQERGTDTQYF.